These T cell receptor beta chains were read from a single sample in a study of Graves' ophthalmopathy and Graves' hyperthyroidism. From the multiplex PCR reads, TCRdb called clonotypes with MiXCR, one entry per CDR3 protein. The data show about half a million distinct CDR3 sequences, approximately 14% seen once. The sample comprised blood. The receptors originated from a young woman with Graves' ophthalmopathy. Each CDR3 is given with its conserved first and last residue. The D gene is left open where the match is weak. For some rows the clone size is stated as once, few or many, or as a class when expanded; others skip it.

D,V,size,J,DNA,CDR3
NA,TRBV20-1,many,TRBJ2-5,TGCAGTGCTGCAGGCACAGCAGTGTTAGAGACCCAGTACTTC,CSAAGTAVLETQYF
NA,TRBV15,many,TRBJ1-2,TGTGCCACCAGCAGAGATGGGCGTTTTGGCTACACCTTC,CATSRDGRFGYTF
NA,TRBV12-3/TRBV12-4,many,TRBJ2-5,TGTGCCAGCAGACCACGGGGGGCGACTATCCCAGAGACCCAGTACTTC,CASRPRGATIPETQYF
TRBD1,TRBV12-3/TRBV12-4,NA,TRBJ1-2,TGTGCCAGCAGACGGAATTCTGGGGGACAGGGCTATGGCTACACCTTC,CASRRNSGGQGYGYTF
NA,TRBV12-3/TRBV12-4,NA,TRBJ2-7,TGTGCCAGCACCCCCAATTCCTACGAGCAGTACTTC,CASTPNSYEQYF
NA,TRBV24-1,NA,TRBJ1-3,TGTGCCAAGAAGGGAAACACCATATATTTT,CAKKGNTIYF
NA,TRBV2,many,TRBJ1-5,TGTGCCAGCAGTGATTGGTCAAGGGAGAATCAGCCCCAGCATTTT,CASSDWSRENQPQHF
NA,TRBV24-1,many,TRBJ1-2,TGTGCCACCAGTGGACAGACGCGTAACTATGGCTACACCTTC,CATSGQTRNYGYTF
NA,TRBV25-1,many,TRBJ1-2,TGTGCCAGCAGTGATCTTTCCGCCCCGAGTAGCTACACCTTC,CASSDLSAPSSYTF
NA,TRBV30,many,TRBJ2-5,TGTGCCTGGAGTGTACGAGAGAGGGAGTTTGGGGCCCAGTACTTC,CAWSVREREFGAQYF
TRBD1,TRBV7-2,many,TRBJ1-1,TGTGCCAGCGGCCCTACAGGGGGCACTGAAGCTTTCTTT,CASGPTGGTEAFF
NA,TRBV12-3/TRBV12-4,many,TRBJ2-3,TGTGCCAGCAGTTTAGGAAGTGGCACAGATACGCAGTATTTT,CASSLGSGTDTQYF
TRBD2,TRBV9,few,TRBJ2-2,TGTGCCAGCAGCGTAACGGGGGGGGCCGGGGAGCTGTTTTTT,CASSVTGGAGELFF
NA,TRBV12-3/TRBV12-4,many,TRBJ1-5,TGTGCCAGCGGCCGTGGAGGTTTGGATTATCAGCCCCAGCATTTT,CASGRGGLDYQPQHF
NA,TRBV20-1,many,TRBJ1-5,TGCAGTGCTAAGCGACAGACGAATCAGCCCCAGCATTTT,CSAKRQTNQPQHF
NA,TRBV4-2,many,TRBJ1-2,TGTGCCAGCAGCCAAGAGGACGGCGCGGGGTATGGCTACACCTTC,CASSQEDGAGYGYTF
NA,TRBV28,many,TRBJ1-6,TGTGCCAGCAGCTGGGTGGGAAGAAGCTATAATTCACCCCTCCACTTT,CASSWVGRSYNSPLHF
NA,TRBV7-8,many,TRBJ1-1,TGTGCCAGCAGCGCGGACCAAGGTGCTTTCTTT,CASSADQGAFF
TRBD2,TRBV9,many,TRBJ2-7,TGTGCCAGCAGCGTAGCTACCGGACTAGCGGGAGGCGGTCACGAGCAGTACTTC,CASSVATGLAGGGHEQYF
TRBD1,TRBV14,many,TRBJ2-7,TGTGCCAGCAGCCCATCGGACAGGGGGCCTGGCGAGCAGTACTTC,CASSPSDRGPGEQYF
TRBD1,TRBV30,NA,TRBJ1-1,TGTGCCTGGACCAGGACAGGGAAGACTGAAGCTTTCTTT,CAWTRTGKTEAFF
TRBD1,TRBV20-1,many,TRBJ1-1,TGCAGTGCTGACGACAGGGGAGGGATGAACACTGAAGCTTTCTTT,CSADDRGGMNTEAFF
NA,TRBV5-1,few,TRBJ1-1,TGCGCCAGCAGCTTAACAGGGATCCAGAACACTGAAGCTTTCTTT,CASSLTGIQNTEAFF
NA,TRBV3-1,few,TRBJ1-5,TGTGCCAGCAGCCTGTCACACTTCAATCAGCCCCAGCATTTT,CASSLSHFNQPQHF
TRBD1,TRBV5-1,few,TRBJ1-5,TGCGCCAGCAGCTTGGAAGGGGACAGAACTTATAGCAATCAGCCCCAGCATTTT,CASSLEGDRTYSNQPQHF
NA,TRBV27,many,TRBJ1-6,TGTGCCAGCAGTTCGAACACTTCACCCCTCCACTTT,CASSSNTSPLHF
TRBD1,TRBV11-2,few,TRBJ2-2,TGTGCCAGCAGCTTAGTCGGGACAGTTGGGAGTGCCAACACCGGGGAGCTGTTTTTT,CASSLVGTVGSANTGELFF
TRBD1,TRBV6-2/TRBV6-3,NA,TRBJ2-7,TGTGCCAGCAGTTCTCTACTGAAAACAGGGGGTCGCGCCTACGAGCAGTACTTC,CASSSLLKTGGRAYEQYF
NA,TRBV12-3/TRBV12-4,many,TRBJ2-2,TGTGCCAGCAGTCCCCTTGGGGGCGGGGAGCTGTTTTTT,CASSPLGGGELFF
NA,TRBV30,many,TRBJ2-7,TGTGCCTGGAGTGTAGTCGGGCAGGGCCACGAGCAGTACTTC,CAWSVVGQGHEQYF
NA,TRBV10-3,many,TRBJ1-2,TGTGCCATCACTCGGGGAGGCTATGGCTACACCTTC,CAITRGGYGYTF
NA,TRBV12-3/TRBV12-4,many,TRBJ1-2,TGTGCCAGCAGTTTAGCGCTTGGCGATGGCTACACCTTC,CASSLALGDGYTF
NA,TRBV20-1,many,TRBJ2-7,TGCAGTGCTAGAGATCCGGGGTTGAGGTACGAGCAGTACTTC,CSARDPGLRYEQYF
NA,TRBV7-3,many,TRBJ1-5,TGTGCCAGCAGCTACGCTCCGGGGCAGCCCCAGCATTTT,CASSYAPGQPQHF
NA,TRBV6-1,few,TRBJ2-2,TGTGCCAGCAGTGAAGTCAGGGCGAAAACCGGGGAGCTGTGTTTT,CASSEVRAKTGELCF
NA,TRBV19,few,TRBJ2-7,TGTGCCAGTAGTGCGGGACAGCAGTTATACGAGCAGTACTTC,CASSAGQQLYEQYF
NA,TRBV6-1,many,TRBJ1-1,TGTGCCAGCTTAGAGCGGTTTAACACTGAAGCTTTCTTT,CASLERFNTEAFF
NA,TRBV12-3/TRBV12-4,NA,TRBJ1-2,TGTGCCAGCAGTGGGGGGGCCACTAGTAACTATGGCTACACCTTC,CASSGGATSNYGYTF
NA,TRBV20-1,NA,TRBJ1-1,TGCTGTGCTTTGCAGGATTATGAAGCTTTCTTT,CCALQDYEAFF
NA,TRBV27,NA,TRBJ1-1,TGTGCCAGCAGTCCGGACAGCCTGGCGGGAGCTTTCTTT,CASSPDSLAGAFF
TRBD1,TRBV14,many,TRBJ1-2,TGTGCCAGCAGCCCCTTATGGGGGACAGGGCCGAATGGCTACACCTTC,CASSPLWGTGPNGYTF
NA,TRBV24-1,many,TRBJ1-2,TGTGCCACAAGGGACATCTATGGCTACACCTTC,CATRDIYGYTF
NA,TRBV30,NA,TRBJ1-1,TGTGCCTGGAGTAGGGCCGTTGAAGCTTTCTTT,CAWSRAVEAFF
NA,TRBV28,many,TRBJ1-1,TGTGCCAGCAGCTTTCTACCGGGACACCTGAACACTGAAGCTTTCTTT,CASSFLPGHLNTEAFF
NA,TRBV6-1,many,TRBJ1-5,TGTGCCAGCAGTGAAACCGACTCGCAGGCCCAGCATTTT,CASSETDSQAQHF
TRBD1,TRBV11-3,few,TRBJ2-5,TGTGCCAGCAGCATAAGACGGACAGGGGGACAAGAGACCCAGTACTTC,CASSIRRTGGQETQYF
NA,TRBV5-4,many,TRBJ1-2,TGTGCCAGCAGCCCGGTGACAGCGGACTATGGCTACACCTTC,CASSPVTADYGYTF
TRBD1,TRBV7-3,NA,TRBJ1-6,TGTGCCAACCTCAAGCGACCGCCGGACAGGGGCAATTCACCCCTCCACTTT,CANLKRPPDRGNSPLHF
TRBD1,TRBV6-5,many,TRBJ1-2,TGTGCCAGCAATATAGGGACAGGGGGCGAGTATGGTGGCTACACCTTC,CASNIGTGGEYGGYTF
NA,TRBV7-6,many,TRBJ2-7,TGTGCCAGCAGCATGGACAGTGGCTACGAGCAGTACTTC,CASSMDSGYEQYF
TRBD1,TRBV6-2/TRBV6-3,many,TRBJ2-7,TGTGCCAGCAGGCACTGGACAGGAGCCTACGAGCAGTACTTC,CASRHWTGAYEQYF
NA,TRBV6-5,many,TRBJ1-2,TGTGCCAGCAGTTTCCAGACTAACTATGGCTACACCTTC,CASSFQTNYGYTF
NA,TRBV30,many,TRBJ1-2,TGTGCCTGGGACTTGGACCTCTATGGCTACACCTTC,CAWDLDLYGYTF
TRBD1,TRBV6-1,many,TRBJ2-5,TGTGCCAGCACATGGGGGACAGGAGCCCAAGAGACCCAGTACTTC,CASTWGTGAQETQYF
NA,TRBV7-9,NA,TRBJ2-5,TGTGCCAGCAGTCCCGGGACAGGCCGGGAGGAGACCCGGTACTTC,CASSPGTGREETRYF